The T cell receptor beta chain described here comes from a study of blood T cell repertoires in COVID-19. On the study more broadly: Samples came from the United States, Italy and Spain, spanning acute and convalescent COVID-19. Sources were T cells, B-cell-depleted T cells, or PBMCs; the material itself was cDNA or gDNA.

With 5 bases clipped from V and 2 bases from J, the junction kept 7 bases outside the gene matches. The CDR3 contains 16 residues. The germline CDR1 and CDR2 sequences are SGHRS and YFSETQ. In the authors' methods: Amplifying reference gene primers gave estimates of nucleated cell counts. The table came from immunoSEQ multiplex PCR; TCRdb's copy has only in-frame clones and leaves some out. V and J calls and clone size are copied from that table; D and trimming were computed from the DNA. The sample holds 180,000 or so clones, about 85% seen once. The clonotype was recovered from an elderly woman with acute or convalescent COVID-19. V and J are TRBV5-1 and TRBJ2-1, with TRBD2 identical over 10 bases. Sequenced input: peripheral blood. The CDR3 protein is CASSGGAGGPYNEQFF. In nucleotides, the CDR3 is TGCGCCAGCAGTGGGGGAGCGGGAGGGCCCTACAATGAGCAGTTCTTC. Complete variable domain (other parts from reference TRBV5-1 and TRBJ2-1): KAGVTQTPRYLIKTRGQQVTLSCSPISGHRSVSWYQQTPGQGLQFLFEYFSETQRNKGNFPGRFSGRQFSNSRSEMNVSTLELGDSALYLCASSGGAGGPYNEQFFGPGTRLTVL.